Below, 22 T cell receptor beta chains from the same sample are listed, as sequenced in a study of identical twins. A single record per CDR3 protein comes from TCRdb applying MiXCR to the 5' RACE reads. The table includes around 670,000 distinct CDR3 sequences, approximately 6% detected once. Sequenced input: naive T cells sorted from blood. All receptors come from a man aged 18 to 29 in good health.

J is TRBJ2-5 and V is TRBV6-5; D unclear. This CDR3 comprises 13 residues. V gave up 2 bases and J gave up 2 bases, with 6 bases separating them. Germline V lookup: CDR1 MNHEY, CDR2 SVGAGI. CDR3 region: CASSYGVQETQYF. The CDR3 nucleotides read TGTGCCAGCAGTTACGGAGTTCAAGAGACCCAGTACTTC.

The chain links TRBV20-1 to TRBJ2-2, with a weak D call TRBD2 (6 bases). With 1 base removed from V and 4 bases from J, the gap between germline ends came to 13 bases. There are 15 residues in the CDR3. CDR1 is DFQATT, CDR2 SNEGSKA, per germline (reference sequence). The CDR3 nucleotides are TGCAGTGCTAGAGTAATGGCTAGCGTCACCGGGGAGCTGTTTTTT. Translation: CSARVMASVTGELFF.

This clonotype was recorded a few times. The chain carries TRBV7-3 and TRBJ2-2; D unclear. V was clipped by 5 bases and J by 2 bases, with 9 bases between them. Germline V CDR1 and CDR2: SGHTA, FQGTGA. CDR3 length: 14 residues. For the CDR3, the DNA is TGTGCCAGCAGCGCGACACTCAACACCGGGGAGCTGTTTTTT. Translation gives CASSATLNTGELFF.

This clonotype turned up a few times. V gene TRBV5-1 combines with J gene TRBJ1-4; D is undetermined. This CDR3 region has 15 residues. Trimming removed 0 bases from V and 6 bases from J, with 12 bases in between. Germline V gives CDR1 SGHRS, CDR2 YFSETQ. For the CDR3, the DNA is TGCGCCAGCAGCTTGGCTCCGGGTGGGCATGAAAAACTGTTTTTT. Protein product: CASSLAPGGHEKLFF.

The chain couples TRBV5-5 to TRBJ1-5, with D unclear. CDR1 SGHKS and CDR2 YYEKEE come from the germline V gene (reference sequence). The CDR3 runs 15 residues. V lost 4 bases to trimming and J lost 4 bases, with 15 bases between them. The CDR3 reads CASSPNSPRNQPQHF. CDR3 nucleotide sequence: TGTGCCAGCAGCCCGAATTCCCCGAGAAATCAGCCCCAGCATTTT.

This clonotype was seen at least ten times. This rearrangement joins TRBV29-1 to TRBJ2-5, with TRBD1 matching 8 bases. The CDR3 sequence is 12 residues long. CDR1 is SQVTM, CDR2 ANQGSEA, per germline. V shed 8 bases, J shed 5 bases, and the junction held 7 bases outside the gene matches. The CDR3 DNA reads TGCAGCTCTTGGACAGGGTCGGAGACCCAGTACTTC. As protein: CSSWTGSETQYF.

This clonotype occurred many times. The CDR3 DNA reads TGTGCCAGCAGCCCGGGACTAGCAGCAAACATTCAGTACTTC. The encoded protein is CASSPGLAANIQYF. V is TRBV12-3 or TRBV12-4 and J is TRBJ2-4, with 9 bases matching TRBD2. J gave up 6 bases and V 6 bases, and 6 bases lay outside the gene matches. The length of the CDR3 is 14 residues.

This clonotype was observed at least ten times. The CDR3 spells CASSLAGMSPLVGTLHF. Here the CDR3 DNA reads TGTGCCAGCAGTTTAGCTGGGATGAGCCCTTTGGTAGGAACCCTCCACTTT. The chain couples TRBV12-3 or TRBV12-4 to TRBJ1-6; no definite D call. V was pared by 0 bases and J by 14 bases, with 23 bases between. The CDR3 totals 17 residues.

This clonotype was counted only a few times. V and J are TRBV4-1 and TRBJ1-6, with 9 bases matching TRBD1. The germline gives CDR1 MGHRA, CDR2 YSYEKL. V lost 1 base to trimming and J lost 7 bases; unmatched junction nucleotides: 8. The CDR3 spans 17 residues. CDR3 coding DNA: TGCGCCAGCAGCCAAGTATTAGGACAGGGGTACAATTCACCCCTCCACTTT. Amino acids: CASSQVLGQGYNSPLHF.

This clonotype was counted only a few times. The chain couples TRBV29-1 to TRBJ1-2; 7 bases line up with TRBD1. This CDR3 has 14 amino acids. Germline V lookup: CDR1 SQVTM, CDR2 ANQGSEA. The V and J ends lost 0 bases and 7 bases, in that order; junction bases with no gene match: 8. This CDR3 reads CSVEEGMDRSGYTF. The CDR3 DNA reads TGCAGCGTTGAAGAGGGGATGGACAGGAGTGGCTACACCTTC.

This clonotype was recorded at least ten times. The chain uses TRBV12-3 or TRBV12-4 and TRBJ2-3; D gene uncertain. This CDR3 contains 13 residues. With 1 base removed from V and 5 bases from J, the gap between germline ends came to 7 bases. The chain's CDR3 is CASSLVLLDTQYF. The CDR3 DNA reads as TGTGCCAGCAGTTTAGTGTTGTTAGATACGCAGTATTTT.

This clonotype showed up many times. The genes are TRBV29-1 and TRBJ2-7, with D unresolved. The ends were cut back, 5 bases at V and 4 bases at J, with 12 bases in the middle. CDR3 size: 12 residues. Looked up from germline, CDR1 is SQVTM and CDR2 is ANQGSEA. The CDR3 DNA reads TGCAGCGTTTCCACAGATCGTTACGAGCAGTACTTC. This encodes CSVSTDRYEQYF.

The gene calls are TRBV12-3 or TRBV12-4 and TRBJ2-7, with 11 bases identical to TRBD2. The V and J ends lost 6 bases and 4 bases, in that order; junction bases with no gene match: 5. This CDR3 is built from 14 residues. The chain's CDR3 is CASREGLAVYEQYF. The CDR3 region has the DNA TGTGCCAGCAGGGAGGGACTAGCGGTTTACGAGCAGTACTTC.

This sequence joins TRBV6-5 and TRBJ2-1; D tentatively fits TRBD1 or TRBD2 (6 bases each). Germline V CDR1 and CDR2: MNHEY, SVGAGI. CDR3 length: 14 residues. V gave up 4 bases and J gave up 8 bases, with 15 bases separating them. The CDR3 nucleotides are TGTGCCAGCAGTTCCAGGGGAGGAGATGATGAGCAGTTCTTC. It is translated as CASSSRGGDDEQFF.

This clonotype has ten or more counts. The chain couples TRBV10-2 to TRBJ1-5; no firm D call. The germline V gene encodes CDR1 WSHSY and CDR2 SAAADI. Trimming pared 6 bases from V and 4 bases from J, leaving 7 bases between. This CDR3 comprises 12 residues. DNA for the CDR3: TGCGCCAGCAGGGAGAATAATCAGCCCCAGCATTTT. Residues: CASRENNQPQHF.

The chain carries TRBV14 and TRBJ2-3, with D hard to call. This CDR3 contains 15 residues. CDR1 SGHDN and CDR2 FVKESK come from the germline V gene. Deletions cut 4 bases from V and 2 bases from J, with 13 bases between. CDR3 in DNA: TGTGCCAGCAGCCTTACGACTCGGTTCACAGATACGCAGTATTTT. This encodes CASSLTTRFTDTQYF.

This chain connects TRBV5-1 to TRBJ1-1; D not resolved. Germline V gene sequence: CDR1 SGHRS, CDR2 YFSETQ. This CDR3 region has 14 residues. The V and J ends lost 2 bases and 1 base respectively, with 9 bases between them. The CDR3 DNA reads TGCGCCAGCAGCTTTTGGACGGGGAACACTGAAGCTTTCTTT. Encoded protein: CASSFWTGNTEAFF.

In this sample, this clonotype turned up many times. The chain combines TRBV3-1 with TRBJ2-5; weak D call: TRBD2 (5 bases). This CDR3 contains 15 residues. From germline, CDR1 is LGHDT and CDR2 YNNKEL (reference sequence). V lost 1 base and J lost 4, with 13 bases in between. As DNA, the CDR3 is TGTGCCAGCAGCCAAGCCTTTACCGGAGGAGAGACCCAGTACTTC. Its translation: CASSQAFTGGETQYF.

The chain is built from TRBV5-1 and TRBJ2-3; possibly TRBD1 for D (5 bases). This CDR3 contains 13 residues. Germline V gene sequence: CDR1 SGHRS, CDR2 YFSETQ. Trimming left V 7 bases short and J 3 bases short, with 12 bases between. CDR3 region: CASFQGLTDTQYF. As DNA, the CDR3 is TGCGCCAGCTTCCAGGGATTAACAGATACGCAGTATTTT. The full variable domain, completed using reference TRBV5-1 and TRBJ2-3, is KAGVTQTPRYLIKTRGQQVTLSCSPISGHRSVSWYQQTPGQGLQFLFEYFSETQRNKGNFPGRFSGRQFSNSRSEMNVSTLELGDSALYLCASFQGLTDTQYFGPGTRLTVL.

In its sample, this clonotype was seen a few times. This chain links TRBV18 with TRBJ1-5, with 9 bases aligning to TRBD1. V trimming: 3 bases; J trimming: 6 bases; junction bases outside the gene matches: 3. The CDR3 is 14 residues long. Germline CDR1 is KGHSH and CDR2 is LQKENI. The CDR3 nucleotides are TGTGCCAGCTCACCCACAGGGGGCCTTCAGCCCCAGCATTTT. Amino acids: CASSPTGGLQPQHF.

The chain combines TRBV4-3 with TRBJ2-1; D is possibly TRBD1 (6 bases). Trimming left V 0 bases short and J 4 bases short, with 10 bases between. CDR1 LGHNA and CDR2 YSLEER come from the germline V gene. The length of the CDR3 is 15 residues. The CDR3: CASSQDFTGYNEQFF. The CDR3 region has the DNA TGCGCCAGCAGCCAAGATTTTACAGGGTACAATGAGCAGTTCTTC.

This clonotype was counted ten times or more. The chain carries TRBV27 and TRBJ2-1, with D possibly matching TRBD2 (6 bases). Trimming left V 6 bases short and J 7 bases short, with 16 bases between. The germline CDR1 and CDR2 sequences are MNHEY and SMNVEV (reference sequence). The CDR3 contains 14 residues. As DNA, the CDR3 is TGTGCCAGCAGCCCGACTAGTCAGGGAAATGAGCAGTTCTTC. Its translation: CASSPTSQGNEQFF.